The present TCR beta chain was sequenced within a study of a mutant IDH1 vaccine in newly diagnosed glioma. Study-level information: Onset of vaccination occurred 4-6 weeks following radiotherapy alone, or with temozolomide cycles.

TCRdb's table, derived via immunoSEQ multiplex PCR, lists solely in-frame clones and lacks some. The table shows 75,000 to 95,000 clones, with nearly 90% occurring only once. General study results and limits: Changes to the top peripheral T cell clonotypes appeared unrelated to pseudoprogression.

Comments on this clone: Its matching antigen is unknown.

Stated time point: week 47, end of study. Topical imiquimod accompanied each vaccine dose, which consisted of 300 ug of mutant IDH1 20-mer peptide. The material was PBMCs, obtained from a glioma patient whose treatment included an IDH1 peptide vaccine. This clonotype originated in a woman between 50 and 59 years old with glioma.

As DNA, the CDR3 is TGTGCCAGCAGCTTGGACAGGGTTTCTGGAAACACCATATATTTT. Amino acid sequence: CASSLDRVSGNTIYF. The V and J genes are TRBV7-2 and TRBJ1-3; 8 nucleotides agree with TRBD1. The CDR3 extends over 15 amino acids. The germline V gene encodes CDR1 SGHTA and CDR2 FQGNSA. Trimming removed 3 bases from V and 1 base from J; junction bases left unmatched: 2.